The 6 T cell receptor beta chains in this list originate from one sample, sequenced in a study of shared clonotypes between healthy human individuals (dated by TCRdb to 2018 to 2020). For the CD8 naive samples, CD45RO-negative cells were positively selected for CCR7, yielding a CD45RA+CCR7+ population from which TemRA cells were excluded. Preparation of the library involved the immunoSEQ multiplex PCR assay. In its TCRdb copy, this immuneACCESS table keeps in-frame sequences only and misses some clones. Where compared with another copy, unresolved V genes explain less than half of these, and the others have no known cause. Present in this sample are about 580,000 clones, 98% of which were seen just once. 0.3% of the sample belongs to the ten largest clones. Sequencing used naive CD8+ T cells sorted from blood. The sample's cell subset or site label is to be understood as: CD45RA+CCR7+. The source is a man aged 25 to 40 in good health.

The chain carries TRBV11-2 and TRBJ2-5, with D unresolved. The CDR3 has 14 residues. V was cut by 0 bases and J by 1 base, with 6 bases left in between. Per the germline V gene, CDR1 is SGHAT and CDR2 is FQNNGV. The CDR3 reads CASSLEELQETQYF. The CDR3 region has the DNA TGTGCCAGCAGCTTAGAGGAGCTCCAAGAGACCCAGTACTTC.

This clone was observed once. The junction and the germline gene differ at one end; a read error may be behind it. The rearrangement joins TRBV10-2 to TRBJ1-2, with D maybe TRBD1 (5 bases). There are 14 residues in the CDR3. The germline gives CDR1 WSHSY, CDR2 SAAADI. DNA for the CDR3: TGCGCCAGCGGGGTTACCGGGACCGTGTGGCGGTTCCTCTTC. Its protein is CASGVTGTVWRFLF.

The chain couples TRBV4-3 to TRBJ2-1; TRBD2 agrees at 9 bases. The V gene end was trimmed by 4 bases and the J gene end by 6 bases; junction bases not matched to a gene: 13. The CDR3 totals 17 residues. CDR1 is LGHNA, CDR2 YSLEER, per germline. Here the CDR3 reads CASSPSPMREGGNEQFF. The CDR3 nucleotides are TGCGCCAGCAGCCCCTCTCCCATGCGGGAGGGAGGCAATGAGCAGTTCTTC.

CDR3 bases: TGTGCCAGCAGCCCCGGACAGCCAGGGTCCCAGCATTTT. This codes for CASSPGQPGSQHF. The V gene is TRBV6-5, the J gene TRBJ1-5; weak D call: TRBD1 (6 bases). The CDR3 consists of 13 residues. Trimming left V 6 bases short and J 11 bases short, with 17 bases between. From germline, CDR1 is MNHEY and CDR2 SVGAGI.

J is TRBJ2-2 and V is TRBV18; D is perhaps TRBD1 or TRBD2 (6 bases each). V shed 3 bases and J shed 4 bases, with 15 bases lying between them. Germline V gives CDR1 KGHSH, CDR2 LQKENI. The CDR3 sequence is 16 residues long. CDR3 sequence reads: CASSPFVQGGTGELFF. CDR3 in DNA: TGTGCCAGCTCACCCTTTGTACAGGGAGGCACCGGGGAGCTGTTTTTT.

This chain links TRBV7-9 with TRBJ1-2; D remains ambiguous. V was shortened by 3 bases and J by 6 bases, with 14 bases between the two germline ends. CDR1 SEHNR and CDR2 FQNEAQ come from the germline V gene (reference sequence). CDR3 size: 14 residues. CDR3 DNA: TGTGCCAGCAGCTTTGGGAAAGTCGAAAATGGCTACACCTTC. Its translation is CASSFGKVENGYTF.